The 12 T cell receptor beta chains presented below share a single source sample, sequenced in a study of brain metastases from non-small cell lung cancer. Measured with immunoSEQ multiplex PCR; TCRdb has only the in-frame clones, and not every one. The sample shows thousands of clones, approximately 80% of them seen only once. Sequenced input: tissue from a brain metastasis. These receptors came from a donor aged 40 or over with non-small cell lung cancer.

This chain joins TRBV30 and TRBJ1-1; the D is unclear. The CDR3 consists of 13 residues. Germline V gene lookup returns CDR1 GTSNPN and CDR2 SVGIG (reference sequence). Trimming removed 2 bases from V and 2 bases from J, with 9 bases in between. CDR3 DNA: TGTGCCTGGAGTCCTGAGGTTAACACTGAAGCTTTCTTT. Translated: CAWSPEVNTEAFF.

V usage is TRBV5-1 and J usage is TRBJ2-3; a weak D match, TRBD2 (5 bases). The germline CDR1 and CDR2 sequences are SGHRS and YFSETQ. The CDR3 runs 17 residues. Deletions cut 0 bases from V and 5 bases from J, with 19 bases between. CDR3 sequence (DNA): TGCGCCAGCAGCTTGGATAGAGCCTCAGACTACAGAGATACGCAGTATTTT. Amino acids: CASSLDRASDYRDTQYF. Complete variable domain (other parts from reference TRBV5-1 and TRBJ2-3): KAGVTQTPRYLIKTRGQQVTLSCSPISGHRSVSWYQQTPGQGLQFLFEYFSETQRNKGNFPGRFSGRQFSNSRSEMNVSTLELGDSALYLCASSLDRASDYRDTQYFGPGTRLTVL.

This chain links TRBV24-1 with TRBJ2-5; TRBD1 or TRBD2 may be the D gene (5 bases each). The CDR3 length is 14 residues. The germline V and J ends were trimmed by 5 bases and 5 bases, with 14 bases remaining between them. Germline V gene lookup returns CDR1 KGHDR and CDR2 SFDVKD. The CDR3 region is CATSATGGGETQYF. CDR3 nucleotide sequence: TGTGCCACCAGTGCGACGGGTGGGGGTGAGACCCAGTACTTC.

The chain links TRBV15 to TRBJ2-7; possible D gene TRBD2, 6 bases. The CDR3 covers 14 residues. Between the trimmed V and J ends, which lost 8 bases and 3 bases, there was a span of 17 bases. Germline values: CDR1 LNHNV, CDR2 YYDKDF (reference sequence). DNA of the CDR3: TGTGCCACCGGCCCGACGGGACTGAACTACGAGCAGTACTTC. This translates into CATGPTGLNYEQYF.

In its sample, this clone was seen once. V usage is TRBV4-3 and J usage is TRBJ2-3, with 9 bases fitting TRBD2. Germline V CDR1 and CDR2: LGHNA, YSLEER. J was trimmed by 5 bases and V by 10 bases; bases with no gene match: 16. The CDR3 length is 16 residues. CDR3 region: CATSPSRTSARDTQYF. In DNA form, the CDR3 reads TGCGCCACTTCCCCCTCCCGGACTAGCGCAAGAGATACGCAGTATTTT.

This chain joins TRBV19 and TRBJ1-5, with D maybe TRBD1 (6 bases). Germline CDR1 is LNHDA and CDR2 is SQIVND (reference sequence). Trimming cost V 5 bases and J 4 bases, with 18 bases left between them. CDR3 length equals 16 residues. In DNA form, the CDR3 reads TGTGCCAGTAGTTGGGGACCGGGACACCGTAATCAGCCCCAGCATTTT. This translates into CASSWGPGHRNQPQHF. Full variable domain (outside the CDR3, taken from reference TRBV19 and TRBJ1-5): DGGITQSPKYLFRKEGQNVTLSCEQNLNHDAMYWYRQDPGQGLRLIYYSQIVNDFQKGDIAEGYSVSREKKESFPLTVTSAQKNPTAFYLCASSWGPGHRNQPQHFGDGTRLSIL.

CDR3 nucleotides: TGTGCCAGCTCACCCTCAGGGTGGTATGGCTACACCTTC. Amino acids: CASSPSGWYGYTF. This sequence joins TRBV18 and TRBJ1-2, with D possibly matching TRBD1 (5 bases). V lost 3 bases to trimming and J lost 5 bases, with 10 bases between them. The CDR3 covers 13 residues. The germline CDR1 and CDR2 sequences are KGHSH and LQKENI. The complete variable domain, with remaining parts taken from reference TRBV18 and TRBJ1-2, reads NAGVMQNPRHLVRRRGQEARLRCSPMKGHSHVYWYRQLPEEGLKFMVYLQKENIIDESGMPKERFSAEFPKEGPSILRIQQVVRGDSAAYFCASSPSGWYGYTFGSGTRLTVV.

V usage is TRBV6-4 and J usage is TRBJ1-2; no definite D call. From germline, CDR1 is MRHNA and CDR2 SNTAGT. The ends were cut back, 9 bases at V and 4 bases at J, with 12 bases in the middle. This CDR3 has 12 amino acids. CDR3 protein: CASDPKSYGYTF. The CDR3 DNA reads TGTGCCAGTGACCCAAAGAGCTATGGCTACACCTTC.

J is TRBJ2-1 and V is TRBV18; 7 bases agree with TRBD1. V lost 2 bases and J lost 8; bases outside the gene matches: 6. The CDR3 is 14 residues long. Germline V lookup: CDR1 KGHSH, CDR2 LQKENI. This CDR3 is CASSPATGFDEQFF. In DNA form, the CDR3 reads TGTGCCAGCTCACCAGCGACAGGGTTCGATGAGCAGTTCTTC. The complete variable domain, with remaining parts taken from reference TRBV18 and TRBJ2-1, reads NAGVMQNPRHLVRRRGQEARLRCSPMKGHSHVYWYRQLPEEGLKFMVYLQKENIIDESGMPKERFSAEFPKEGPSILRIQQVVRGDSAAYFCASSPATGFDEQFFGPGTRLTVL.

The chain links TRBV6-5 to TRBJ2-5, with 8 bases fitting TRBD1. Per the germline V gene, CDR1 is MNHEY and CDR2 is SVGAGI. V shed 3 bases and J 5 bases; nucleotides not matched to a gene: 8. CDR3 length: 15 residues. As DNA, the CDR3 is TGTGCCAGCAGTTATGACAGGGGCCGAGGGGAGACCCAGTACTTC. Its protein product is CASSYDRGRGETQYF.

V is TRBV28 and J is TRBJ2-1; D possibly corresponds to TRBD1 (5 bases). Germline values: CDR1 MDHEN, CDR2 SYDVKM. The CDR3 is made up of 16 amino acids. Trimming pared 3 bases from V and 4 bases from J, leaving 16 bases between. The CDR3: CASSFRWAGRYNEQFF. In DNA, the CDR3 is TGTGCCAGCAGTTTTAGGTGGGCAGGGCGGTACAATGAGCAGTTCTTC.

The J gene is TRBJ1-1, the V gene TRBV18; D ambiguous. The length of the CDR3 is 13 residues. CDR1 and CDR2 from the germline V gene are KGHSH and LQKENI. The V end was cut by 4 bases, the J end by 1 base, with 7 bases between. The CDR3 DNA follows: TGTGCCAGCTCACGTGCGGGGAACACTGAAGCTTTCTTT. Translation gives CASSRAGNTEAFF.